Following are 15 T cell receptor beta chains from one sample sequenced in a study of OX40 agonist ivuxolimab in advanced cancers. Clones were sequenced by immunoSEQ multiplex PCR, and TCRdb holds only the in-frame ones, with some missing. The repertoire includes 84,000 or so clones, around nine tenths of them detected once, and roughly 0.42% sits in the top ten. Sequences were derived from CD4+ or CD8+ T cells sorted from blood, sampled in a trial of the OX40 agonist ivuxolimab. The receptors shown here come from an adult with an advanced solid tumor such as melanoma, head and neck, liver or kidney cancer.

CDR3 sequence (DNA): TGTGCCTGGAGCCTAAACAGGGTTGGGGAGACCCAGTACTTC. Its translation is CAWSLNRVGETQYF. V and J are TRBV30 and TRBJ2-5; D might be TRBD1 (6 bases). Germline CDR1 is GTSNPN and CDR2 is SVGIG (reference sequence). Trimming shortened V by 3 bases and J by 5 bases, and 16 bases separated the two germline ends. CDR3 length: 14 residues.

The chain carries TRBV11-3 and TRBJ2-4; D perhaps matches TRBD2 (6 bases). The germline CDR1 and CDR2 sequences are SGHNT and YENEEA. The CDR3 loop spans 14 amino acids. The V end lost 4 bases, the J end lost 8 bases, and 15 bases lay between the germline ends. This CDR3 is CASSWGGSGDIQYF. CDR3 sequence (DNA): TGTGCCAGCAGCTGGGGCGGGTCGGGGGACATTCAGTACTTC.

V is TRBV18 and J is TRBJ2-7, with D hard to call. V lost 5 bases, J lost 2 bases, and 13 bases lay in between. The germline V gene encodes CDR1 KGHSH and CDR2 LQKENI. CDR3 size: 14 residues. The CDR3 region has the DNA TGTGCCAGCTCAAGCCTGGGTATACCCTACGAGCAGTACTTC. Protein sequence: CASSSLGIPYEQYF.

The chain combines TRBV7-3 with TRBJ1-6, with a weak D call TRBD1 (5 bases). The CDR3 consists of 17 residues. Per germline, CDR1 SGHTA and CDR2 FQGTGA. Trimming left V 3 bases short and J 8 bases short, with 20 bases between. The CDR3 sequence: CASSLPSEPGRHSPLHF. DNA of the CDR3: TGTGCCAGCAGCTTGCCCTCGGAACCAGGGCGGCATTCACCCCTCCACTTT.

The CDR3 DNA reads as TGTGCCAGCAGCTTAGGACAAACTCCCTCCTACGAGCAGTACTTC. Translating gives CASSLGQTPSYEQYF. The chain uses TRBV11-3 and TRBJ2-7, with unresolved D. V lost 1 base, J lost 0 bases, and 10 bases lay in between. CDR3 size: 15 residues. Germline V gives CDR1 SGHNT, CDR2 YENEEA.

This rearrangement joins TRBV28 to TRBJ2-6, with a possible D match to TRBD1 (5 bases). Deletions cut 5 bases from V and 4 bases from J, with 18 bases between. The CDR3 spans 17 residues. CDR1 is MDHEN, CDR2 SYDVKM, per germline. CDR3 DNA sequence: TGTGCCAGCAGTGCCCCGACCCCTCAGGGAGGGGCCAACGTCCTGACTTTC. Its protein product is CASSAPTPQGGANVLTF.

The chain uses TRBV7-8 and TRBJ1-1, with a tentative D call TRBD1 (5 bases). The CDR3 spans 13 residues. V was pared by 5 bases and J by 9 bases, with 16 bases between. Germline CDR1 SGHVS, CDR2 FQNEAQ. The DNA of the CDR3 is TGTGCCAGCAGCACCCGGGGTGGGGGGAAAGCTTTCTTT. It translates to CASSTRGGGKAFF.

This chain links TRBV6-5 with TRBJ1-1; 10 bases fit TRBD1. Germline CDR1 MNHEY, CDR2 SVGAGI. This CDR3 region has 16 residues. J gave up 4 bases and V 4 bases, and 9 bases lay outside the gene matches. The CDR3 spells CASSWGTGQGTTEAFF. Here the CDR3 DNA reads TGTGCCAGCAGTTGGGGGACGGGACAGGGGACCACTGAAGCTTTCTTT.

The chain links TRBV10-1 to TRBJ2-3; D gene ambiguous. Germline lookup yields CDR1 WNHNN and CDR2 SYGVQD (reference sequence). CDR3 length: 13 amino acids. V was pared by 5 bases and J by 4 bases, with 10 bases between. CDR3 sequence (DNA): TGCGCCAGCAGTTTCGCAGGTTCAGATACGCAGTATTTT. Encoded protein: CASSFAGSDTQYF.

In its sample, this clone was seen once. The chain is built from TRBV15 and TRBJ2-3; the D call may be TRBD1 or TRBD2 (5 bases each). CDR1 is LNHNV and CDR2 is YYDKDF in the germline V gene (reference sequence). V lost 3 bases to trimming and J lost 0 bases, with 7 bases between them. The CDR3 covers 14 residues. The CDR3 DNA reads as TGTGCCACCAGCAGGGGGGAAAGCACAGATACGCAGTATTTT. This encodes CATSRGESTDTQYF.

The chain carries TRBV19 and TRBJ2-7; 7 nucleotides line up with TRBD2. CDR1 is LNHDA, CDR2 SQIVND, per germline (reference sequence). With V trimmed by 5 bases and J by 6 bases, 7 bases remained unmatched. This CDR3 region has 13 residues. The CDR3 DNA reads as TGTGCCAGTAGTGTCGGACTAGTCGGCGAGCAGTACTTC. Amino acid sequence: CASSVGLVGEQYF.

The chain links TRBV19 to TRBJ2-3, with 9 bases lining up with TRBD1. CDR1 is LNHDA and CDR2 is SQIVND in the germline V gene (reference sequence). The CDR3 sequence is 15 residues long. After removal of 5 bases from V and 5 bases from J, the junction contained 8 bases not matched to a gene. The CDR3 protein is CASSRWGQGRDTQYF. The DNA of the CDR3 is TGTGCCAGTAGTCGTTGGGGACAGGGAAGAGATACGCAGTATTTT.

This clone appeared a few times. The chain has TRBV19 and TRBJ1-1; D gene unclear. CDR3 length: 11 residues. The germline V gene has CDR1 LNHDA and CDR2 SQIVND (reference sequence). V lost 4 bases and J 1 base, leaving 1 base between the germline ends. Written as DNA, the CDR3 is TGTGCCAGTAGTAGGAACACTGAAGCTTTCTTT. It codes for CASSRNTEAFF.

The V call is TRBV7-9, the J call TRBJ2-3; D is perhaps TRBD1 (5 bases). The germline CDR1 and CDR2 sequences are SEHNR and FQNEAQ (reference sequence). The CDR3 runs to 11 residues. Trimming pared 0 bases from V and 11 bases from J, leaving 6 bases between. The CDR3 loop reads CASSLAQGQYF. CDR3 DNA sequence: TGTGCCAGCAGCTTAGCGCAGGGGCAGTATTTT.

This rearrangement joins TRBV19 to TRBJ2-1, with a tentative D call TRBD2 (6 bases). The CDR3 is 15 residues long. Germline V gene data show CDR1 as LNHDA and CDR2 as SQIVND (reference sequence). Trimming shortened V by 2 bases and J by 5 bases, and 13 bases separated the two germline ends. CDR3 sequence (DNA): TGTGCCAGTAGTATATACCCTAGCGATCACAATGAGCAGTTCTTC. It is translated as CASSIYPSDHNEQFF.